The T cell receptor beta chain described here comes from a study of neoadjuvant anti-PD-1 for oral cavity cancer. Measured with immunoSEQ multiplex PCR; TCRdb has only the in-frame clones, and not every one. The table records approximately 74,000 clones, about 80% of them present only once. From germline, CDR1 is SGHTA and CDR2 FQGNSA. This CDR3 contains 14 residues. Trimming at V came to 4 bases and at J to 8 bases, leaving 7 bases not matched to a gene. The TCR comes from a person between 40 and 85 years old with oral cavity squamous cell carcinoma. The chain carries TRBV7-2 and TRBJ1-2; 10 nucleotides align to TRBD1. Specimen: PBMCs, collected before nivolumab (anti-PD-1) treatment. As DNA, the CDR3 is TGTGCCAGCAGCTCCGACAGGGGGCGCATGGGCTACACCTTC. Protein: CASSSDRGRMGYTF.